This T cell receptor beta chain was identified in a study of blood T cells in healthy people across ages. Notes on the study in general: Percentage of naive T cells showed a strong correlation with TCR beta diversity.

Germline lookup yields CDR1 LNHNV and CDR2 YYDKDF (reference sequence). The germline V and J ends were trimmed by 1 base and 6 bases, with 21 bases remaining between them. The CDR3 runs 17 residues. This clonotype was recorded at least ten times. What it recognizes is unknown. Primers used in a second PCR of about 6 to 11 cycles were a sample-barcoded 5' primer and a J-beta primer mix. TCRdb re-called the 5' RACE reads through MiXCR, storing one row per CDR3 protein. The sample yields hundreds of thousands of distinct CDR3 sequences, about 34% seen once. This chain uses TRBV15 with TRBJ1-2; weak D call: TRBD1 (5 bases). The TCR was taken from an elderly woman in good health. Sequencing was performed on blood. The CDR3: CATSRAIGLSGANGYTF. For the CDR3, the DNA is TGTGCCACCAGCAGAGCAATTGGCTTATCCGGGGCGAATGGCTACACCTTC.